This T cell receptor beta chain was found in a study of Ad26.COV2.S vaccination and SARS-CoV-2 variants. About the research overall: Into the muscle, Ad26.COV2.S was dosed once or twice, 56 days apart. Study-level results: It is possible that the TCR breadth and depth analyses underestimated the total T cell responses.

Stated treatment: roughly 19 received Ad26.COV2.S at low or high dose, single or two shots; a few received placebo; per-sample allocation not given. Collection of the samples took place on day 63 after the first injection of vaccine or placebo. This CDR3 comprises 14 residues. V shed 4 bases and J shed 1 base, with 11 bases lying between them. Germline V gene data show CDR1 as SGHRS and CDR2 as YFSETQ. Measured with immunoSEQ multiplex PCR; TCRdb has only the in-frame clones, and not every one. The sample includes about 400,000 clones, about 90% of them seen just once. Of note for this clone: Its antigen remains unknown.

This chain joins TRBV5-1 and TRBJ1-1, with D possibly being TRBD1 (5 bases). This TCR came from a person aged 18-60 years who received the Ad26.COV2.S COVID-19 vaccine or a placebo. The sequences come from peripheral blood, collected in a trial of Ad26.COV2.S vaccine versus placebo. The DNA of the CDR3 is TGCGCCAGCAGCACTGGGACGGCGAACACTGAAGCTTTCTTT. Amino acids: CASSTGTANTEAFF.